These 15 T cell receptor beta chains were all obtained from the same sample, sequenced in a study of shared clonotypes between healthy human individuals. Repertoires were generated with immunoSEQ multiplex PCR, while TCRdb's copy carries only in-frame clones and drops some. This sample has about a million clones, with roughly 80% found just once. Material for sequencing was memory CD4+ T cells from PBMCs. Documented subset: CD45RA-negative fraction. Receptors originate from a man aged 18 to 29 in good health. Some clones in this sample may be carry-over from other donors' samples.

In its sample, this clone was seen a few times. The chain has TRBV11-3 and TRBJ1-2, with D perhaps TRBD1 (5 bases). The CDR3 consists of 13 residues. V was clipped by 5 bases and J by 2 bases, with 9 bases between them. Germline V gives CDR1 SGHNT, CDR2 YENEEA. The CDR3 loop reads CASSPGRNYGYTF. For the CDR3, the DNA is TGTGCCAGCAGCCCGGGACGGAACTATGGCTACACCTTC. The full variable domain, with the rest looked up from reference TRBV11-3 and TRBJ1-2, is EAGVVQSPRYKIIEKKQPVAFWCNPISGHNTLYWYLQNLGQGPELLIRYENEEAVDDSQLPKDRFSAERLKGVDSTLKIQPAELGDSAVYLCASSPGRNYGYTFGSGTRLTVV.

This chain's CDR3 is CATSRVLDPLGGEQFF. The CDR3 coding sequence is TGTGCCACCAGCAGAGTGTTAGACCCGTTAGGGGGTGAGCAGTTCTTC. The chain is built from TRBV15 and TRBJ2-1; tentative D call: TRBD1 (6 bases). CDR1 is LNHNV and CDR2 is YYDKDF in the germline V gene (reference sequence). Trimming stripped 1 base from V and 9 bases from J, with 19 bases between. The CDR3 totals 16 residues.

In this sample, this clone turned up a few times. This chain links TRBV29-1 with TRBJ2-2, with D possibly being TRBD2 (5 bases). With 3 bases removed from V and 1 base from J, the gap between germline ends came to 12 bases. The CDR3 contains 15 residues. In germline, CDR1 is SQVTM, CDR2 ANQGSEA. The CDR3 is CSVESAEGNTGELFF. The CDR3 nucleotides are TGCAGCGTTGAGTCAGCGGAAGGGAACACCGGGGAGCTGTTTTTT.

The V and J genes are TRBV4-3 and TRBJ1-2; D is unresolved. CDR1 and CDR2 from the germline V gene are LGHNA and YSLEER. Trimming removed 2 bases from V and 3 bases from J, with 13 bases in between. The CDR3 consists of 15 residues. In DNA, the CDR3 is TGCGCCAGCAGCCAAAGCCACCCAGGAGACTATGGCTACACCTTC. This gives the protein CASSQSHPGDYGYTF.

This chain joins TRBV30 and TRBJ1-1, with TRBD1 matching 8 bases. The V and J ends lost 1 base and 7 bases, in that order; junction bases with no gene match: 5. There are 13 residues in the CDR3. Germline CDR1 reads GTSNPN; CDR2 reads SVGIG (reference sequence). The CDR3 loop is CAWSANRGSEAFF. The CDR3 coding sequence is TGTGCCTGGAGTGCGAACAGGGGGAGTGAAGCTTTCTTT.

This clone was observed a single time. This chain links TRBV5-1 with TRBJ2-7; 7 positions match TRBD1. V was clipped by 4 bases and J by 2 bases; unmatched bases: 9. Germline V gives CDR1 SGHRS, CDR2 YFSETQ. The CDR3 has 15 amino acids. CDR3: CASSTPGQRTYEQYF. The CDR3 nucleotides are TGCGCCAGCAGCACGCCGGGACAGCGTACCTACGAGCAGTACTTC. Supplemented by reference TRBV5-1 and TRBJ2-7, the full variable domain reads KAGVTQTPRYLIKTRGQQVTLSCSPISGHRSVSWYQQTPGQGLQFLFEYFSETQRNKGNFPGRFSGRQFSNSRSEMNVSTLELGDSALYLCASSTPGQRTYEQYFGPGTRLTVT.

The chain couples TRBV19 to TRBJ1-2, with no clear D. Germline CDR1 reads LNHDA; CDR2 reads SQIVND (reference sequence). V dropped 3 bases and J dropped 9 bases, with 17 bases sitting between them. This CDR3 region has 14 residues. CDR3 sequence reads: CASSMKGSSQSYTF. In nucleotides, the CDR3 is TGTGCCAGTAGTATGAAAGGCTCGAGCCAAAGCTACACCTTC.

CDR3 in amino acids: CASSRLAQNTYEQYF. CDR3 DNA: TGTGCCAGCAGCCGCCTAGCACAGAATACCTACGAGCAGTACTTC. This chain connects TRBV7-8 to TRBJ2-7; TRBD2 might be the D (5 bases). The CDR3 runs 15 residues. V was cut by 5 bases and J by 2 bases, with 16 bases left in between. Germline lookup yields CDR1 SGHVS and CDR2 FQNEAQ.

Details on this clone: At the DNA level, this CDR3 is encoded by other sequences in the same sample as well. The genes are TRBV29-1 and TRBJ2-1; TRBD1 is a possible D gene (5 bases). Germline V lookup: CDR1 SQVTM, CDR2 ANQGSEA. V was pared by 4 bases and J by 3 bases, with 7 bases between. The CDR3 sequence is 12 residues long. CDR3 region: CSVGRGYNEQFF. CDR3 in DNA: TGCAGCGTTGGTAGGGGCTACAATGAGCAGTTCTTC.

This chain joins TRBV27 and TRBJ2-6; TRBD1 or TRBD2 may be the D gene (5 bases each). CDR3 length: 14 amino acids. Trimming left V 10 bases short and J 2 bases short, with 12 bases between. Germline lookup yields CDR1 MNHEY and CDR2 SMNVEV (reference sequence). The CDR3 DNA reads TGTGCCACCCGAGAGGGACCTGGGGCCAACGTCCTGACTTTC. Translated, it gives CATREGPGANVLTF.

Here the CDR3 DNA reads TGTGCCAGCAGCTTAGTACAGGGGGTGGAGACCCAGTACTTC. Translated, it gives CASSLVQGVETQYF. The chain uses TRBV7-2 and TRBJ2-5; 8 bases map to TRBD1. The CDR3 runs to 14 residues. The V and J ends lost 1 base and 5 bases, in that order; junction bases with no gene match: 3. The V gene's germline CDR1 is SGHTA and CDR2 FQGNSA.

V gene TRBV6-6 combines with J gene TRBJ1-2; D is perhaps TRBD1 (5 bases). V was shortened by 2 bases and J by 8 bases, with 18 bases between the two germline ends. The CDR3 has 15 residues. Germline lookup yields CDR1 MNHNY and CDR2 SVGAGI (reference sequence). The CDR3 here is CASSYKKGTGLGYTF. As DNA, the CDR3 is TGTGCCAGCAGTTACAAGAAAGGGACTGGGTTGGGCTACACCTTC.

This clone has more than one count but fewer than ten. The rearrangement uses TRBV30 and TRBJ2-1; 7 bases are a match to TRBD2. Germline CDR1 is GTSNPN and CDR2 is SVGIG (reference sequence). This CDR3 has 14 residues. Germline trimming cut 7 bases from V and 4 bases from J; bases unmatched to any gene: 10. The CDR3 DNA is TGTGCCTCGCAAACCGGGACTATATACAATGAGCAGTTCTTC. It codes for CASQTGTIYNEQFF.

The DNA for the CDR3 is TGTGCCAGCAGTTTATTCCCGGGAGCGTACACAGATACGCAGTATTTT. Amino acids: CASSLFPGAYTDTQYF. The V gene is TRBV27, the J gene TRBJ2-3; a weak D match, TRBD2 (6 bases). This CDR3 region has 16 residues. Germline V gene lookup returns CDR1 MNHEY and CDR2 SMNVEV (reference sequence). V was shortened by 1 base and J by 2 bases, with 13 bases between the two germline ends.

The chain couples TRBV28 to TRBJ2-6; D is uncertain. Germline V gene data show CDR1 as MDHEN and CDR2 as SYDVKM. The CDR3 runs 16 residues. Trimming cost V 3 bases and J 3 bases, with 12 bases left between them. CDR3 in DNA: TGTGCCAGCAGTTTTACTGGGTTCTTTGGGGCCAACGTCCTGACTTTC. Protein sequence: CASSFTGFFGANVLTF.